This T cell receptor (beta chain) comes out of a study of blood T cell repertoires in COVID-19. Germline values: CDR1 KGHSH, CDR2 LQKENI. This CDR3 spans 17 amino acids. J was trimmed by 6 bases and V by 3 bases; bases with no gene match: 12. The data were produced by immunoSEQ multiplex PCR, yet TCRdb's version contains in-frame clones alone and is incomplete. The profile shows 100,000 to 150,000 clones, about 89% of them singletons. The receptor was derived from a man aged 60 to 69 with COVID-19, enrolled during active disease. The chain recombines TRBV18 with TRBJ2-2; 8 bases are shared with TRBD2. Sequences were obtained from peripheral blood. In DNA form, the CDR3 reads TGTGCCAGCTCACCGATACTAAAGCGGGAGATCCCCGGGGAGCTGTTTTTT. Encoded protein: CASSPILKREIPGELFF.